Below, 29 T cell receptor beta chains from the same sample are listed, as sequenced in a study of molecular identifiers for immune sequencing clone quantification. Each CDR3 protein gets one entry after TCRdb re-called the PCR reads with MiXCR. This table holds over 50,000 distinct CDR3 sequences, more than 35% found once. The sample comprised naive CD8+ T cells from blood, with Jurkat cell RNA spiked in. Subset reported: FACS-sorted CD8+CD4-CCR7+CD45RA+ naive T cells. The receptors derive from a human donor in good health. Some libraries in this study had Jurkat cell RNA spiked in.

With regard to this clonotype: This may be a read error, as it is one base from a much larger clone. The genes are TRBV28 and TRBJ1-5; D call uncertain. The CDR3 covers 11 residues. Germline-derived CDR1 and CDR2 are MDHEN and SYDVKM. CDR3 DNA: TGTGCCAGTACAAACCGGCAGCCCCTGCATTTT. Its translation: CASTNRQPLHF.

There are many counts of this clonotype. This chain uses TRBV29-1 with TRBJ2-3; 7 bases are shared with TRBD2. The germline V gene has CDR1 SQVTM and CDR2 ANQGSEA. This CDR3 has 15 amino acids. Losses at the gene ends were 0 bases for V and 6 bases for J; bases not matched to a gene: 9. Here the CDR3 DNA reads TGCAGCGTTGAAGAATCTGTACTAGCGATGGATACGCAGTATTTT. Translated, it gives CSVEESVLAMDTQYF.

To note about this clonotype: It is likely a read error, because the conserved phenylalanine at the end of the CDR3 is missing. The CDR3 spells CATSGVAQRTSGSYNEQFL. CDR3 sequence (DNA): TGTGCCACCAGTGGCGTAGCGCAGAGGACTAGCGGGTCCTACAATGAGCAGTTCCTC. J is TRBJ2-1 and V is TRBV24-1; 11 bases are shared with TRBD2. This CDR3 has 19 amino acids. V trimming: 5 bases; J trimming: 1 base; junction bases outside the gene matches: 12. The germline CDR1 and CDR2 sequences are KGHDR and SFDVKD.

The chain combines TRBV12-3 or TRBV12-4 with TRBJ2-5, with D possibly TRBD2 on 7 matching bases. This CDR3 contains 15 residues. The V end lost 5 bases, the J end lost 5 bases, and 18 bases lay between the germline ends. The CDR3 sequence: CASSLTGGAGETQYF. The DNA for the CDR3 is TGTGCCAGCAGTCTGACTGGGGGGGCCGGGGAGACCCAGTACTTC.

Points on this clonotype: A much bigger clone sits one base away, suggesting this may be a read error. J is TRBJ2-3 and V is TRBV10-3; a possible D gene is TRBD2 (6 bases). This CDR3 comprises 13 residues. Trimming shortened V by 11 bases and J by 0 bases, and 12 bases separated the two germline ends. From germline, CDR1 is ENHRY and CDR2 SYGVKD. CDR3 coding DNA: TGTGCCTACAAACTAGCTAGCACAGATACGCAGTATTTT. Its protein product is CAYKLASTDTQYF.

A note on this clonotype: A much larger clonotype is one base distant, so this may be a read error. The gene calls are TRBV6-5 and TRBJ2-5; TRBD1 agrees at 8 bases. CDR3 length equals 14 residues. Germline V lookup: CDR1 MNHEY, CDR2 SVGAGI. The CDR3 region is CASSYGQGQEPQYF. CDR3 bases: TGTGCCAGCAGTTACGGACAGGGACAAGAGCCCCAGTACTTC.

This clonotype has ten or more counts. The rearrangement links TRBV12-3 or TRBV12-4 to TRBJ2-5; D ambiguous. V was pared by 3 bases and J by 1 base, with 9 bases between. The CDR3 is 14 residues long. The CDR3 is CASSFPGRQETQYF. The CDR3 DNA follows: TGTGCCAGCAGTTTCCCCGGACGCCAAGAGACCCAGTACTTC.

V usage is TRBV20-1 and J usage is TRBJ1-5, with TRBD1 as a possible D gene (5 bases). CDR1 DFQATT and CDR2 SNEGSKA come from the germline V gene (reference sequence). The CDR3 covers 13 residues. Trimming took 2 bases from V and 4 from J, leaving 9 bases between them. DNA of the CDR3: TGCAGTGCTAGATTCCCAGGGAATCAGCCCCAGCATTTT. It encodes CSARFPGNQPQHF.

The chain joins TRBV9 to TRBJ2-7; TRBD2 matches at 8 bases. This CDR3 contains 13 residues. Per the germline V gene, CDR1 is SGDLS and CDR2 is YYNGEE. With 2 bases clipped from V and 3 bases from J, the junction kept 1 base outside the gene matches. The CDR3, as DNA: TGTGCCAGCAGCGTCCGGGGGGGCTACGAGCAGTACTTC. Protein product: CASSVRGGYEQYF.

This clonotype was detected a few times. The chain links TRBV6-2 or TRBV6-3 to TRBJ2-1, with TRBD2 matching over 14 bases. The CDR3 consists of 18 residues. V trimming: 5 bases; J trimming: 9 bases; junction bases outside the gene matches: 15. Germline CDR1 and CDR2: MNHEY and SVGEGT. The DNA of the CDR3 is TGTGCCAGCAGTCTACCCTTGTCCGGGACTAGCGGGAGAGGTGAGCAGTTCTTC. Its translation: CASSLPLSGTSGRGEQFF.

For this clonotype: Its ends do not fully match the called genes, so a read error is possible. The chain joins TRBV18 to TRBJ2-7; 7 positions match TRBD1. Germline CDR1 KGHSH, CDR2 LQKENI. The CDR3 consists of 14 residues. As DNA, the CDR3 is TGTGCCAGCGCACCGGGACAGCCCACCTACGAGCAGTACTTC. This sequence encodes CASAPGQPTYEQYF.

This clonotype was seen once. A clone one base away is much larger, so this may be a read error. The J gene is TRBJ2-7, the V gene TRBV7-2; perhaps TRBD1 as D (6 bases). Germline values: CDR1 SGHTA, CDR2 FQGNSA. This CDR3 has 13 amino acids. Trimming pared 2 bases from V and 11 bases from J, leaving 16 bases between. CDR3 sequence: CASSLTTRDTEYF. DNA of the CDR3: TGTGCCAGCAGCTTAACGACCCGGGACACGGAGTACTTC. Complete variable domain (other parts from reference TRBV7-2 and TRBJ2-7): GAGVSQSPSNKVTEKGKDVELRCDPISGHTALYWYRQSLGQGLEFLIYFQGNSAPDKSGLPSDRFSAERTGGSVSTLTIQRTQQEDSAVYLCASSLTTRDTEYFGPGTRLTVT.

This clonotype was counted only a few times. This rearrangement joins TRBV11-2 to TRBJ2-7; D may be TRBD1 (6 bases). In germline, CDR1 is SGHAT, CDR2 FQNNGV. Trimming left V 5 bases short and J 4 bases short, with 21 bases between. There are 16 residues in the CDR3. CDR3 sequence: CASSPIKRTVGYEQYF. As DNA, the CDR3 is TGTGCCAGCAGCCCAATTAAAAGGACAGTTGGATACGAGCAGTACTTC.

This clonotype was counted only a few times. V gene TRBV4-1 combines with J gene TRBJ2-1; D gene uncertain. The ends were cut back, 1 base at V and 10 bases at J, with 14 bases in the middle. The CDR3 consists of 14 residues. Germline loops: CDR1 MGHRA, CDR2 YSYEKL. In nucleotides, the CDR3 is TGCGCCAGCAGCCAAGCTTCAGCGTTGGGCGAGCAGTTCTTC. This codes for CASSQASALGEQFF.

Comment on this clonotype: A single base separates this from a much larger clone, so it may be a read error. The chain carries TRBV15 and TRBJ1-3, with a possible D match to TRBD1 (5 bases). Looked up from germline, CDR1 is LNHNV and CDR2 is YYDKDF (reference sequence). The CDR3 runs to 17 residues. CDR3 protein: CATGRGGRGRTGNTIYF. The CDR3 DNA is TGTGCCACCGGCAGAGGAGGAAGGGGACGAACTGGAAACACCATATATTTT.

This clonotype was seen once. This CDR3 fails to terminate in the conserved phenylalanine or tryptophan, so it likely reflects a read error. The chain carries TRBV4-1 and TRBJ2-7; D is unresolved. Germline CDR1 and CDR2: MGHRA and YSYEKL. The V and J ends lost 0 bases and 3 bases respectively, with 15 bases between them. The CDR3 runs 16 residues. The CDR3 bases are TGCGCCAGCAGCCAAGAGCCCCAAGGCGCGGACTACGAGCAGTACATC. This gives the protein CASSQEPQGADYEQYI.

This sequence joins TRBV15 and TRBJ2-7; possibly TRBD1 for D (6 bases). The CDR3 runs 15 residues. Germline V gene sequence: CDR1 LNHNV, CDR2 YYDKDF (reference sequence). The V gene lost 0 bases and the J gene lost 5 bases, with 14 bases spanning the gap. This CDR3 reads CATSRDRGWGHEQYF. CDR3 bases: TGTGCCACCAGCAGAGATCGCGGCTGGGGGCACGAGCAGTACTTC.

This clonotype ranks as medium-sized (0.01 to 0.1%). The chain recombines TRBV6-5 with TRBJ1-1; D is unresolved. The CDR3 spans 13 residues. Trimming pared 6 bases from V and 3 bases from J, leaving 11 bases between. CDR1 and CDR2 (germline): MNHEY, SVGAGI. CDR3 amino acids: CASRQSFDTEAFF. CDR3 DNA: TGTGCCAGCAGGCAATCGTTTGACACTGAAGCTTTCTTT.

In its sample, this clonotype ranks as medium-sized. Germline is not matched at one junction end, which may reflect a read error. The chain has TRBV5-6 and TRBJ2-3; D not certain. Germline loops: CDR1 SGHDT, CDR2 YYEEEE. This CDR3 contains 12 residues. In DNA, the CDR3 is TGCGCCAGCAGCTTGAGCACAGATACGCAGTATTTT. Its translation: CASSLSTDTQYF.

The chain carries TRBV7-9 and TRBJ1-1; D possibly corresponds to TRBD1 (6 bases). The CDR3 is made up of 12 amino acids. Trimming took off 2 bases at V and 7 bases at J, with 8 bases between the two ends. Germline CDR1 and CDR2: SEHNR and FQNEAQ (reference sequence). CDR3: CASSLRTVEAFF. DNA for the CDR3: TGTGCCAGCAGCTTAAGGACAGTTGAAGCTTTCTTT.

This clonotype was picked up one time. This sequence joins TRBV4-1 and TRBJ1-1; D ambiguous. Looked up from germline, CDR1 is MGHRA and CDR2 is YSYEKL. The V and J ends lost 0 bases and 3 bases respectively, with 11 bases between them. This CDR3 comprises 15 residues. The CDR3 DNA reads TGCGCCAGCAGCCAAGACCCTCTTCCGTACACTGAAGCTTTCTTT. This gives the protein CASSQDPLPYTEAFF.

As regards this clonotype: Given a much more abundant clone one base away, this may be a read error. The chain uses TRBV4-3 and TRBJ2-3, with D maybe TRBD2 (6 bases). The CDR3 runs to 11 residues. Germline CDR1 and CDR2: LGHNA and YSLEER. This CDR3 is CASSQGGNRSF. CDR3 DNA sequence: TGCGCCAGCAGCCAAGGCGGGAATCGCTCTTTT.

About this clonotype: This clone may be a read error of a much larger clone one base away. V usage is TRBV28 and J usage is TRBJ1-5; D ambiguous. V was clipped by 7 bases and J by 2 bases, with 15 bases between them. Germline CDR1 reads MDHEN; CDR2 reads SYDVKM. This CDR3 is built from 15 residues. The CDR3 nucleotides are TGTGCCAGCAAGGAGGTTGGACGGGGCAATCAGCCCCAGCATTTT. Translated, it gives CASKEVGRGNQPQHF.

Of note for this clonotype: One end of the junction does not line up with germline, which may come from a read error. The CDR3 is CTSSLVEYEQYF. For the CDR3, the DNA is TGTACCAGCAGCTTAGTTGAGTACGAGCAGTACTTC. The V gene is TRBV7-9, the J gene TRBJ2-7; D not certain. The CDR3 totals 12 residues. Per the germline V gene, CDR1 is SEHNR and CDR2 is FQNEAQ (reference sequence).

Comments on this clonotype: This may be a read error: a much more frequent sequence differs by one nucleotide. The chain's CDR3 is CASSLSPLGTGELLF. The CDR3 coding sequence is TGTGCCAGCAGTTTGAGCCCCCTGGGGACCGGGGAGCTGCTTTTT. The chain is built from TRBV12-3 or TRBV12-4 and TRBJ2-2; D is perhaps TRBD1 or TRBD2 (5 bases each). This CDR3 has 15 amino acids.

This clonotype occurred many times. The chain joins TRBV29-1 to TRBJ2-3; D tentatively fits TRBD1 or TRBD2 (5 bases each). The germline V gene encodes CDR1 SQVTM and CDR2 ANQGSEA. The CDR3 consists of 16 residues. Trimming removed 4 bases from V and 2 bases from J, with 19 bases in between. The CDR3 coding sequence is TGCAGCGTTGGACATACAGGATTCGGGGTCACAGATACGCAGTATTTT. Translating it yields CSVGHTGFGVTDTQYF.

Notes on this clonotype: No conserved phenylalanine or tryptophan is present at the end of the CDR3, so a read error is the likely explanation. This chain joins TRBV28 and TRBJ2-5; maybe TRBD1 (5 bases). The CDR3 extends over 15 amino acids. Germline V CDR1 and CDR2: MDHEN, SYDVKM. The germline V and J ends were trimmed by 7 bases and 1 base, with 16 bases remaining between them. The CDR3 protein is CASTPPRTFQETQYY. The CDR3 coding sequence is TGTGCCAGCACCCCCCCCCGGACATTCCAAGAGACCCAGTACTAC.

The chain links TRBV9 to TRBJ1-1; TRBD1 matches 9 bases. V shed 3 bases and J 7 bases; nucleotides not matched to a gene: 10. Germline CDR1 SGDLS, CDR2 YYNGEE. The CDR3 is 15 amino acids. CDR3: CASSAGTGRGGEAFF. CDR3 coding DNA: TGTGCCAGCAGCGCCGGGACAGGGAGGGGTGGTGAAGCTTTCTTT.

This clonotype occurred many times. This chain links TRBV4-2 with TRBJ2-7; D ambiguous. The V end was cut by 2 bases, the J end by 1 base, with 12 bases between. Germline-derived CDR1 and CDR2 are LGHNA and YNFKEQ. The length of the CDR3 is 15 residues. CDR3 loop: CASSQYTGSSYEQYF. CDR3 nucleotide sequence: TGTGCCAGCAGCCAATACACTGGCAGTTCCTACGAGCAGTACTTC.